Following are 10 T cell receptor beta chains from one sample sequenced in a study of tumor-infiltrating lymphocytes in primary liver carcinoma. Unsorted bulk tissue (roughly 18-32 mg) underwent RNA and DNA co-extraction. TCR beta cDNA came from about 450 ng total RNA, primed with a constant-region primer. Slightly modified ARM-PCR with three nested multiplex PCR rounds yielded TCR beta libraries. The study ran its first two PCR rounds for around 10 cycles each, using TRBV1-TRBV30 forward primers and a C-beta reverse primer. TCRdb redid the calling of the multiplex PCR reads with MiXCR, one entry per CDR3 protein. This table has about 48,000 distinct CDR3 sequences, about three quarters appearing once. Source material: liver tumor tissue from sampling region 3. Subset specified: tumor region T3, left-lateral pole. The receptors shown here come from a man in his forties or fifties with primary liver carcinoma and hepatitis B virus infection.

As for this clonotype: Given a much more abundant clone one base away, this may be a read error. The rearrangement joins TRBV7-9 to TRBJ2-1; D is uncertain. This CDR3 contains 13 residues. Trimming removed 6 bases at V and 3 bases at J, with 9 bases between. CDR1 is SEHNR, CDR2 FQNEAQ, per germline (reference sequence). The DNA for the CDR3 is TGTGCCAGCAGGGGTGGGGTCTACAATGAGCAGTTCTTC. Protein product: CASRGGVYNEQFF.

This chain joins TRBV7-8 and TRBJ2-5; TRBD1 might be the D (5 bases). V dropped 5 bases and J dropped 10 bases, with 26 bases sitting between them. Germline V lookup: CDR1 SGHVS, CDR2 FQNEAQ. The CDR3 runs 16 residues. The CDR3 DNA reads as TGTGCCAGCAGCCTCTCGCTTGGGTTACCCAAGCAGGGCCAGTACTTC. Translated: CASSLSLGLPKQGQYF.

The chain joins TRBV6-5 to TRBJ2-3; no clear D gene. Gene TRBJ1-5 matches the end of the DNA better, so the J call may be wrong. Germline values: CDR1 MNHEY, CDR2 SVGAGI. The CDR3 has 19 amino acids. The DNA of the CDR3 is TGTGCCAGCAGTACACCCAGCTTAGCGGGAGGTTCCCTCACAGATACGCAGCATTTT. It translates to CASSTPSLAGGSLTDTQHF.

The chain employs TRBV11-1 and TRBJ2-7, with 8 bases aligning to TRBD1. Germline lookup yields CDR1 SGHAT and CDR2 FQDESV (reference sequence). Losses at the gene ends were 8 bases for V and 2 bases for J; bases not matched to a gene: 17. The CDR3 is made up of 17 amino acids. The CDR3 loop reads CASFNFARTGQPYEQYF. CDR3 coding DNA: TGTGCCAGCTTCAACTTTGCCCGGACAGGGCAACCCTACGAGCAGTACTTC.

Comments on this clonotype: One end of the junction fails to match germline, which may point to a read error. The chain combines TRBV12-3 or TRBV12-4 with TRBJ1-1; no clear D. The length of the CDR3 is 12 residues. The CDR3 region has the DNA TGTACCAGCAGTCGAGAGAACACTGAAGCTTTCTTT. Its translation: CTSSRENTEAFF.

Worth noting for this clonotype: This likely comes from a read error, as the CDR3 has no conserved phenylalanine or tryptophan at its end. The chain couples TRBV4-3 to TRBJ2-2; possibly TRBD2 for D (6 bases). This CDR3 region has 16 residues. V lost 1 base and J lost 4, with 13 bases in between. Germline V CDR1 and CDR2: LGHNA, YSLEER. CDR3 sequence reads: CASSQGAGTLTGELFL. The CDR3 DNA follows: TGCGCCAGCAGCCAAGGGGCGGGGACCCTCACCGGGGAGCTGTTTCTT.

Comments on this clonotype: A much larger clone lies a single base off, so this may be a read error. The rearrangement joins TRBV24-1 to TRBJ2-1, with D unresolved. Trimming left V 11 bases short and J 4 bases short, with 20 bases between. The CDR3 extends over 15 amino acids. From germline, CDR1 is KGHDR and CDR2 SFDVKD. In DNA form, the CDR3 reads TGTGCCAGCAGCTTCGGGTCCCAAGGGTACAATGAGCAGTTCTTC. It is translated as CASSFGSQGYNEQFF.

This clonotype was detected many times. The chain is built from TRBV6-5 and TRBJ2-3; 8 nucleotides line up with TRBD1. The junction had 6 bases not matched to a gene; V was cut back by 0 bases and J by 4 bases. The CDR3 sequence is 16 residues long. Germline V gives CDR1 MNHEY, CDR2 SVGAGI. In nucleotides, the CDR3 is TGTGCCAGCAGTTACTCGGCGCAGGGGGCCCCAGATACGCAGTATTTT. As protein: CASSYSAQGAPDTQYF.

A note on this clonotype: Mismatch with germline at one junction end may stem from a read error. This CDR3 is CASSGKRGFYKEQFF. CDR3 in DNA: TGCGCCAGCAGTGGGAAGCGGGGTTTCTACAAGGAGCAGTTCTTC. The chain carries TRBV10-1 and TRBJ2-1, with 7 bases fitting TRBD2. CDR1 and CDR2 (germline): WNHNN, SYGVQD (reference sequence). This CDR3 is built from 15 residues.

This clonotype showed up many times. This rearrangement joins TRBV5-1 to TRBJ2-3, with 10 bases identical to TRBD1. This CDR3 has 16 residues. CDR1 is SGHRS and CDR2 is YFSETQ in the germline V gene. Losses at the gene ends were 3 bases for V and 1 base for J; bases not matched to a gene: 5. The CDR3 reads CASSYRDRGGTDTQYF. CDR3 nucleotides: TGCGCCAGCAGCTACCGGGACAGGGGTGGCACAGATACGCAGTATTTT.